This T cell receptor (beta chain) appears in the sequencing data of a study of OX40 agonist ivuxolimab in advanced cancers. Overall study: It was ivuxolimab, an agonistic anti-OX40 (CD134) antibody, that patients were treated with. Across the patients, intravenous ivuxolimab was delivered every 2 weeks at 0.01 to 10 mg/kg. Among those enrolled, mean age was about 58 years (range roughly 23 to 79) and approximately 83% were male. Two cutaneous melanoma patients and one hepatocellular carcinoma patient, three in all, had partial responses.

This CDR3 comprises 14 residues. Unmatched junction bases numbered 7, after V lost 10 bases and J lost 4 bases. Per germline, CDR1 MDHEN and CDR2 SYDVKM. Some clones are missing from TCRdb's copy, which holds only in-frame ones; the method was immunoSEQ multiplex PCR. The table includes 65,000 or so clones, roughly 89% detected once. The sequencing here drew on CD4+ or CD8+ T cells sorted from blood, taken in a trial of the OX40 agonist ivuxolimab. The clonotype originates from an adult with an advanced solid tumor such as melanoma, head and neck, liver or kidney cancer. V gene TRBV28 combines with J gene TRBJ1-5, with TRBD1 matching over 10 bases. The DNA for the CDR3 is TGTGCCATCAGAGGGACAGGGGAAAATCAGCCCCAGCATTTT. Translation: CAIRGTGENQPQHF.